This TCR beta chain was sequenced during a study of T cells in Graves' hyperthyroidism and ophthalmopathy (dated by TCRdb to about 2019). With respect to the entire study: Peripheral blood was sampled at the time of initial diagnosis, prior to any treatment. After blood sampling, hyperthyroidism patients were treated with methimazole at a starting dose of 30 mg daily, and ophthalmopathy patients were treated with high-dose intravenous methylprednisolone. For training and testing, the approximately 92 patients in the discovery cohort were randomly divided in a 7:3 ratio. To identify distinguishing TCR V-J signatures, a discovery cohort of around 100 patients was used, comprising 43 with Graves' ophthalmopathy and some 57 with stable Graves' hyperthyroidism. In addition, the study compared T-cell repertoires in thyroid tissue and in blood from 6 or 7 Graves' hyperthyroidism patients. An independent validation cohort of 18 to 20 hyperthyroidism patients and 15 or so patients who later progressed to ophthalmopathy tested prospective prediction of ophthalmopathy. The paper describes TCR Vbeta CDR3 sequencing of around 130 peripheral blood samples, made up of about 41 ophthalmopathy patients, 70 to 75 hyperthyroidism patients and some 17 progressor patients.

Graves' hyperthyroidism was defined as stable when no progression to ophthalmopathy occurred over 18 months of follow-up. Hyperthyroidism patients were aged 18 to 65 years and newly diagnosed, with disease duration of less than 2 months. Any patient with an uncontrolled infection, another autoimmune disease, pregnancy or lactation was excluded. Diagnoses were established on the basis of clinical symptoms, serum thyroxine and TRAb, thyroid ultrasound, and orbital computed tomography. PBMCs were isolated from 10 ml of fresh peripheral blood by Ficoll-Paque density gradient centrifugation. Total RNA was extracted with Trizol reagent, and quality was checked on an Agilent 2100 Bioanalyzer. This clonotype was picked up a small number of times. This clone's antigen is unknown. No base quality values were provided; no much bigger clone lies one nucleotide off. Beyond this particular receptor, the publication reports: Sample size was not statistically predetermined, and investigators were not blinded to group allocation. A model built on a 13 V-J signature distinguished ophthalmopathy from stable hyperthyroidism, reaching 87.88% sensitivity and under 84% specificity in cross-validation and 80%/75% in testing. In validation, the model predicted progression to ophthalmopathy with 65% to 71% sensitivity and 72% to 85% specificity, a median of 6.5 months before onset. Most expanded thyroid clonotypes (frequency above 0.001) were also detected in blood, a finding suggesting that blood repertoires may reflect thyroid immune responses.

CDR1 and CDR2, per the germline V gene (reference sequence), are SEHNR and FQNEAQ. The cysteine opens and the phenylalanine closes a CDR3 of 13 amino acids. Left in the record is the CDR3 DNA by itself, 39 bases read in frame from the first base. Amplification of TCR beta CDR3 regions was carried out from RNA transcripts. For the first round of RT-PCR on the TCR CDR3, the HTBI primer set was used together with the Qiagen OneStep RT-PCR kit. Libraries were constructed in a second round of multiplex PCR, after which size selection and purification were performed. Sequencing of the libraries was done on an Illumina HiSeq2000 using paired-end 100 bp reads. The paper's data handling went like this. SOAPnuke was used to process the raw data, with reads discarded if the reads contained adapters or uncalled bases, had a mean Phred below 15, or lacked an exact constant-primer or identifier match. High-quality paired reads were merged with COPE v1.2.5, and unique nucleotide sequences were defined as clonotypes. MiTCR v1.1 was used to align the clonotypes against IMGT TRBV, TRBD and TRBJ reference segments. The analysis was restricted to V-J combinations with a frequency above 0.0001, which together covered 98% to 99.2% of the repertoires. The TCS score was defined as the ratio of F50 (clonal expansion) to E x V (chaos), calculated using BLOSUM62-based TCRdist between CDR3 peptides within each V-J. Welch's t-statistics and random forest reduced 500 to 550 V-J features to around 14, which were used in a naive Bayes classifier (R e1071). TCRdb reanalyzed the raw reads on its own, using fastp at Q25 for trimming and MiXCR for clone calling, and kept in-frame beta chains. Rows with a matching CDR3 protein are joined into one entry that keeps the most common DNA and genes. The V and J calls, along with clone size, are taken from TCRdb and not from the paper's own processing. For this sample there are about 740,000 distinct CDR3 sequences; approximately 15% appear just once. The ten largest clonotypes hold 10% to 13% of the sample.

This clonotype was obtained from a woman under 30 with Graves' hyperthyroidism. The chain links TRBV7-9 with TRBJ2-5; the D gene is perhaps TRBD2, on 5 matching bases. Sequenced: blood. The CDR3 reads as follows: CAVVGGKQETQYF. Here is the DNA: TGTGCTGTTGTCGGAGGAAAACAAGAGACCCAGTACTTC.